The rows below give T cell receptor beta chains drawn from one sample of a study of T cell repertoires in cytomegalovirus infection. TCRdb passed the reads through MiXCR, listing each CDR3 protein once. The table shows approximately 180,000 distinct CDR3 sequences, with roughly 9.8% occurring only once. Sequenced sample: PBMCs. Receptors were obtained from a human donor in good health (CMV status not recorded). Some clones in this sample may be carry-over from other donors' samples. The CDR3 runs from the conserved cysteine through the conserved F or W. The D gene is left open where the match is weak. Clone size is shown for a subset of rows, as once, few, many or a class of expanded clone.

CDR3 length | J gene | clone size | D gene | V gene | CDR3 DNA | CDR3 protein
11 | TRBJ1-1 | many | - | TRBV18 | TGTGCCAGCCGACAGAGCACTGAAGCTTTCTTT | CASRQSTEAFF
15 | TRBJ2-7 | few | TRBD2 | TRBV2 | TGTGCCAGCAGGTACACTAGCGGGGGGTCCTACGAGCAGTACTTC | CASRYTSGGSYEQYF
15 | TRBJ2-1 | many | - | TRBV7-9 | TGTGCCAGCAGCTTAGCGCTGGGTCTTGACAATGAGCAGTTCTTC | CASSLALGLDNEQFF
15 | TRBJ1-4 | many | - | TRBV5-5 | TGTGCCAGCAGCTCGGGGGGGCACGGTAATGAAAAACTGTTTTTT | CASSSGGHGNEKLFF
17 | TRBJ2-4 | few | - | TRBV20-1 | TGCAGTGCTAGAGATTGGGGTGGGGGACTAGCCAAAAACATTCAGTACTTC | CSARDWGGGLAKNIQYF
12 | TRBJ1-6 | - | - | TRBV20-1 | TGCAGTGCTACGAACACGGGATCACCCCTCCACTTT | CSATNTGSPLHF
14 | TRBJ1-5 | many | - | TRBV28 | TGTGCCAGCAGGCCAAGCGGGGGGAATCAGCCCCAGCATTTT | CASRPSGGNQPQHF
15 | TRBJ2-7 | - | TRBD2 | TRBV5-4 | TGTGCCAGCAGCGACCCGGGACTAGCAGTATACGAGCAGTACTTC | CASSDPGLAVYEQYF
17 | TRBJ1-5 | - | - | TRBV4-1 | TGCGCCAGCAGCCAGGATCGCCCTCCTAGGGGTGGGCAGCCCCAGCATTTT | CASSQDRPPRGGQPQHF
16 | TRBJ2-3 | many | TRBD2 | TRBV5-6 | TGTGCCAGCACCCCCCCCGGGACTAGCGGGAGTTGGACGCAGTATTTT | CASTPPGTSGSWTQYF
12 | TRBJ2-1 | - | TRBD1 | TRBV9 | TGTGCCAGCAGCGGGACAGGGGCAGAGCAGTTCTTC | CASSGTGAEQFF
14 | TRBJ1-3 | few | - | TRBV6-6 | TGTGCCAGCAGAGCGGACGAGGCTGGAAACACCATATATTTT | CASRADEAGNTIYF
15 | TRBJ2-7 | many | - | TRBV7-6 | TGTGCCAGCAGCTTAGACACGTCGAGCTCCTACGAGCAGTACTTC | CASSLDTSSSYEQYF
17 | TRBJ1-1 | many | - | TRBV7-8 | TGTGCCAGCAGCCCGCGCCGGGCCGGGATAAAGAACACTGAAGCTTTCTTT | CASSPRRAGIKNTEAFF
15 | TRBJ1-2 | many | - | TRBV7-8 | TGTGCCAGCAGCTTAGATTTCGACAAGTCCTATGGCTACACCTTC | CASSLDFDKSYGYTF
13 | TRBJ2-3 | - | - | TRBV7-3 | TGTGCCAGCAGCGTTACGTCCGGGGATACGCAGTATTTT | CASSVTSGDTQYF
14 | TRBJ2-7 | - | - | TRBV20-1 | TGCAGTGGACGGGGGTTTGTGGGGACCTACGAGCAGTACTTC | CSGRGFVGTYEQYF
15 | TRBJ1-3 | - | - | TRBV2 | TGTGCCAGCAGTGAAGCGAGGGCAGGCCGAAACACCATATATTTT | CASSEARAGRNTIYF
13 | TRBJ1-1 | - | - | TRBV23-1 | TGCGTAGAGAAAAGAAGTCCTAACACTGAAGCTTTCTTT | CVEKRSPNTEAFF
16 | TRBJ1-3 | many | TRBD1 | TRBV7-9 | TGTGCCAGCAGCTTGAATACAGGGGGCCCTGGAAACACCATATATTTT | CASSLNTGGPGNTIYF
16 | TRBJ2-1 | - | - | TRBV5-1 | TGCGCCAGCAGCTTGGCCCCAGCGGGTTCCTACAATGAGCAGTTCTTC | CASSLAPAGSYNEQFF
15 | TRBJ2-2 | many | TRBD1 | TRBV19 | TGTGCCAGTATTTTCAGGGGGCCGAACACCGGGGAGCTGTTTTTT | CASIFRGPNTGELFF
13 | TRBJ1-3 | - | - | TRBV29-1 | TGCAGCGTTGAATGGCTAACTGGAAACACCATATATTTT | CSVEWLTGNTIYF
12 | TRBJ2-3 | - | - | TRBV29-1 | TGCAGCGTTGATTGGGGAACAGATACGCAGTATTTT | CSVDWGTDTQYF
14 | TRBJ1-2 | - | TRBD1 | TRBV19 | TGTGCCAGTAGAGAAGGACAGGGGGACTATGGCTACACCTTC | CASREGQGDYGYTF
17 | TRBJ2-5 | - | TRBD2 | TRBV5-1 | TGCGCCAGCAGCCCCTGGGGACTAGCGGGGGTTCAAGAGACCCAGTACTTC | CASSPWGLAGVQETQYF
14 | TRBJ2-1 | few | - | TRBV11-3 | TGTGCCAGCAGCCGAAGCGACCCAGCCGATGAGCAGTTCTTC | CASSRSDPADEQFF
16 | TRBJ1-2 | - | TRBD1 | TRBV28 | TGTGCCAGCAGCTCATCCGGGACAGGGACGGGGTATGGCTACACCTTC | CASSSSGTGTGYGYTF
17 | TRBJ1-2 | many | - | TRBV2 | TGTGCCAGCAGTGAAGAGACCGGCCTTGTCCTCAGCTATGGCTACACCTTC | CASSEETGLVLSYGYTF
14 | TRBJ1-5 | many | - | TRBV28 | TGTGCCAGCAGCACCCAGGGGTACAATCAGCCCCAGCATTTT | CASSTQGYNQPQHF
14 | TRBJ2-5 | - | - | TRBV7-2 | TGTGCCAGCAGCTCAACACGAGCTGGAGAGACCCAGTACTTC | CASSSTRAGETQYF
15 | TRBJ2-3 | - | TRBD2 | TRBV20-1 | TGCAGTGCTCCTCGAGCGGGGCTTAGCACAGATACGCAGTATTTT | CSAPRAGLSTDTQYF
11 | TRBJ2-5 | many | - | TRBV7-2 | TGTGCCAGCAGCTTAGTGGAGACCCAGTACTTC | CASSLVETQYF
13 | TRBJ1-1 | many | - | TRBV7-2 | TGTGCCAGCAGCTTAGTCATGAACACTGAAGCTTTCTTT | CASSLVMNTEAFF
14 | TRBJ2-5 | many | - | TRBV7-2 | TGTGCCAGCAGCTCCAAGGGGGTTCAAGAGACCCAGTACTTC | CASSSKGVQETQYF
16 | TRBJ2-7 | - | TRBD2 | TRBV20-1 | TGCAGTGTAGGGACTAGCGGGGGGAGAACAACCTACGAGCAGTACTTC | CSVGTSGGRTTYEQYF
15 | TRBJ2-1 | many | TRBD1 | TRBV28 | TGTGCCAGCAGTTCGTGGGGACAGGCATACAATGAGCAGTTCTTC | CASSSWGQAYNEQFF
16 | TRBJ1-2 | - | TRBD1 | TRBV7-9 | TGTGCCAGCAGCTCCCCTCCCAGGGACAGGGACTATGGCTACACCTTC | CASSSPPRDRDYGYTF
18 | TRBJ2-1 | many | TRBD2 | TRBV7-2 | TGTGCCAGCAGCACGGCCGGGACTAGCGGGAGGTGGGGCAATGAGCAGTTCTTC | CASSTAGTSGRWGNEQFF
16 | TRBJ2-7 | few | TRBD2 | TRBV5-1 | TGCGCCAGCAGCTTGGACGGAAGTCTAGCGGGAGACGAGCAGTACTTC | CASSLDGSLAGDEQYF
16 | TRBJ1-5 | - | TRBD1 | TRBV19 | TGTGCCAGTAGTATCGTACAGGGGTCGAACAATCAGCCCCAGCATTTT | CASSIVQGSNNQPQHF
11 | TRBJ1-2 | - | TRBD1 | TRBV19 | TGTGCAGCTCAGGGGGCGGATGGCTACACCTTC | CAAQGADGYTF
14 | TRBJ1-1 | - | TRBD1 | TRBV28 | TGTGCCAGCAGTTCTAACCGGGACAGGGGCCGGGCTTTCTTT | CASSSNRDRGRAFF
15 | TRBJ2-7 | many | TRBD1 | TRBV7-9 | TGTGCCAGCAGCCCCGGACAGGGAGGATACGTGGAGCAGTACTTC | CASSPGQGGYVEQYF
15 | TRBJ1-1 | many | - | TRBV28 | TGTGCCAGCAGATACCGGGGCCATGGGAACACTGAAGCTTTCTTT | CASRYRGHGNTEAFF
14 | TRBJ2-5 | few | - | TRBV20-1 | TGCAGTGCTCTCACACTCCGCCTCACGGAGACCCAGTACTTC | CSALTLRLTETQYF
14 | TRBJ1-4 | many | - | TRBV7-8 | TGTGCCAGCAGCTCGGGGGAAGGTTTTGAAAAACTGTTTTTT | CASSSGEGFEKLFF
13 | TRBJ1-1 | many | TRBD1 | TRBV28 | TGTGCCAGCAGTGGGACAGGGTGGACTGAAGCTTTCTTT | CASSGTGWTEAFF
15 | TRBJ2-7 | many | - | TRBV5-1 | TGCGCCAGCAGCTTGGGGCCAGGGAGCGACTACGAGCAGTACTTC | CASSLGPGSDYEQYF
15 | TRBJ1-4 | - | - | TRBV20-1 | TGCAGTGCTAGGGAGTCGCAGGGGTTGGATGAAAAACTGTTTTTT | CSARESQGLDEKLFF
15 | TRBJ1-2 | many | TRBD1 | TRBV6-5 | TGTGCCAGCAGGTACACCGACAGGGATAACTATGGCTACACCTTC | CASRYTDRDNYGYTF
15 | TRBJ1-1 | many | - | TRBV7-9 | TGTGCCAGCAGCGTAGGGGACACGGCAAGATATGAAGCTTTCTTT | CASSVGDTARYEAFF
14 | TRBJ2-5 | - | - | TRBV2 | TGTGCCAGCAGTGAGGGTCTAGGGGTGGAGACCCAGTACTTC | CASSEGLGVETQYF
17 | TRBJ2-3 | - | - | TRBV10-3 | TGTGCCATCAGATCCGACTCGGGGGCAATCGAGGTAGATACGCAGTATTTT | CAIRSDSGAIEVDTQYF
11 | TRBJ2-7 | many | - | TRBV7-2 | TGTGCCAGCAGCCCTGATAACGAGCAGTACTTC | CASSPDNEQYF
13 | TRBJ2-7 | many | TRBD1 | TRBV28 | TGTGCCAGCAGTGGGCAGGGGGCGTACGAGCAGTACTTC | CASSGQGAYEQYF
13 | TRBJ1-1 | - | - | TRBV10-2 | TGCGCCAGCGCCAGACAGGCCAACACTGAAGCTTTCTTT | CASARQANTEAFF
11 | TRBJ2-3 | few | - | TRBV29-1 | TGCAGCGGGGAGGAGGCAGATACGCAGTATTTT | CSGEEADTQYF
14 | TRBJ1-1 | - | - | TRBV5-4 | TGTGCCAGCAGCTTGTTGGCAGGGGAAACTGAAGCTTTCTTT | CASSLLAGETEAFF